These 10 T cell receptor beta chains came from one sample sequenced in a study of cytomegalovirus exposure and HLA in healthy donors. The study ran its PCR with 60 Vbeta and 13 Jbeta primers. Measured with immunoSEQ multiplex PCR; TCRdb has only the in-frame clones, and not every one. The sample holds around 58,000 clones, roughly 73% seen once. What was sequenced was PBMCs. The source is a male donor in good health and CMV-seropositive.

For the CDR3, the DNA is TGTGCCAGCAGCCCCCCTAGCGGGGGGGCGCGAGAGCAGTACTTC. Translation gives CASSPPSGGAREQYF. The chain has TRBV6-6 and TRBJ2-7; 12 bases line up with TRBD2. Looked up from germline, CDR1 is MNHNY and CDR2 is SVGAGI (reference sequence). The J segment lost 7 bases and the V segment lost 6 bases, leaving 10 bases of the junction unmatched. This CDR3 spans 15 amino acids.

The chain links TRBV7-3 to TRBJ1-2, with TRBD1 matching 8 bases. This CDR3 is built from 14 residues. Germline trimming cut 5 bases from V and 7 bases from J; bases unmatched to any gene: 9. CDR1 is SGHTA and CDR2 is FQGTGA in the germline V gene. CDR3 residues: CASSPSRGRGGYTF. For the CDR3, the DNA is TGTGCCAGCAGCCCCTCCAGGGGGCGTGGTGGCTACACCTTC.

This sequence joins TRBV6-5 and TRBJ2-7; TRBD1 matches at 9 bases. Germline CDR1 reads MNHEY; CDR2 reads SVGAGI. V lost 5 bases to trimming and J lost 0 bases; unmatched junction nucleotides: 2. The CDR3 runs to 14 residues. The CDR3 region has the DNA TGTGCCAGCAGTCGACAGGGGGGCTCCTACGAGCAGTACTTC. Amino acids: CASSRQGGSYEQYF.

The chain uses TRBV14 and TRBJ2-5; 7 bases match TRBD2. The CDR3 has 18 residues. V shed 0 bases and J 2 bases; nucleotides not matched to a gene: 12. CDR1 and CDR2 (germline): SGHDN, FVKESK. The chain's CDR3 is CASSQDPRLAPRQETQYF. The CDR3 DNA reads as TGTGCCAGCAGCCAAGATCCCAGACTAGCCCCCCGGCAAGAGACCCAGTACTTC.

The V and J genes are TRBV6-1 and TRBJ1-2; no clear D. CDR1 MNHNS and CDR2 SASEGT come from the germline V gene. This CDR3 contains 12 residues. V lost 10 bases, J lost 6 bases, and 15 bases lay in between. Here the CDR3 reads CATRRKRDGYTF. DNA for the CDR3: TGTGCCACCCGGAGAAAACGCGATGGCTACACCTTC.

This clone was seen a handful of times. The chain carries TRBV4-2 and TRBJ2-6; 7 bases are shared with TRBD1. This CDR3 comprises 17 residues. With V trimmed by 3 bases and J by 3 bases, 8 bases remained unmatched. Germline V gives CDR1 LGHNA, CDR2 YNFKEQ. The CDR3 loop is CASSQGTVRVGANVLTF. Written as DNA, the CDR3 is TGTGCCAGCAGCCAGGGGACAGTTCGGGTTGGGGCCAACGTCCTGACTTTC.

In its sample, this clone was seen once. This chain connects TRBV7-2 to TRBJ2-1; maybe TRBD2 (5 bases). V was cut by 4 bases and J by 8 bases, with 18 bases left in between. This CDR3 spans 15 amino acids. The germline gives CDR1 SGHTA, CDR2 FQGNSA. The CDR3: CASSSSRPLLDEQFF. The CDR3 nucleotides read TGTGCCAGCAGCTCTAGCCGACCCTTATTGGATGAGCAGTTCTTC.

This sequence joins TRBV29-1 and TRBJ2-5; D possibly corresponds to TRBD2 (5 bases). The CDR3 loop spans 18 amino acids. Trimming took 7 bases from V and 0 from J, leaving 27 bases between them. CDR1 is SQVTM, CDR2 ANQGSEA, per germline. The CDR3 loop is CSGVGRPLGRRYQETQYF. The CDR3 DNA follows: TGCAGCGGGGTAGGGCGTCCCCTAGGACGGAGGTACCAAGAGACCCAGTACTTC.

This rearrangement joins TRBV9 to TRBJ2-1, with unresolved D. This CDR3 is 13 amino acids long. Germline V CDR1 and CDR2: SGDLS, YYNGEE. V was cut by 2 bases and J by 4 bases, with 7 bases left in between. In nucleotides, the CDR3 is TGTGCCAGCAGCGTGAACAGTTACAATGAGCAGTTCTTC. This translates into CASSVNSYNEQFF.

CDR3: CASIQGVTGDTQYF. The CDR3, as DNA: TGTGCCAGCATTCAAGGGGTAACTGGGGATACGCAGTATTTT. This rearrangement joins TRBV7-8 to TRBJ2-3, with D perhaps TRBD1 (5 bases). Per germline, CDR1 SGHVS and CDR2 FQNEAQ. The ends were cut back, 7 bases at V and 6 bases at J, with 17 bases in the middle. This CDR3 region has 14 residues.